This TCR beta chain was recorded in a study of T cell responses to AZD1222 COVID-19 vaccine. As for the study in general: Recipients boosted at about 4 weeks or about 12 weeks are pooled. Study-wide findings and caveats: Clonal diversity was possibly underestimated, and white British individuals and females predominated among donors. Only a handful of AZD1222 recipients, more than 5 in all, had baseline seropositivity. Spike-specific TCR depth and breadth grew after two AZD1222 doses.

Trimming removed 3 bases at V and 0 bases at J, with 7 bases between. This CDR3 comprises 14 residues. Germline values: CDR1 SGHDT, CDR2 YYEEEE. In regard to this clone: Its antigen is as yet unknown.

Clones were sequenced by immunoSEQ multiplex PCR, and TCRdb holds only the in-frame ones, with some missing. Of 150,000 to 180,000 clones in the sample, roughly 90% were seen once. This specimen consisted of peripheral blood, obtained on day 0 of AZD1222 vaccination. The origin of this receptor is an adult in good health. The V gene is TRBV5-6, the J gene TRBJ1-5; no reliable D call. CDR3 sequence reads: CASSSTVSNQPQHF. As DNA, the CDR3 is TGTGCCAGCAGCTCCACAGTTAGCAATCAGCCCCAGCATTTT.